A single sample gave rise to the 26 T cell receptor beta chains below, sequenced in a study of shared clonotypes between healthy human individuals. Repertoires were generated with immunoSEQ multiplex PCR, while TCRdb's copy carries only in-frame clones and drops some. This sample carries about 640,000 clones, about 78% of them seen once, and the ten largest clones take approximately 1.8%. Material: memory CD4+ T cells sorted from blood. The subset denotes: CD45RA-negative fraction. The source is a young woman in good health.

The chain couples TRBV5-1 to TRBJ2-3; 12 bases line up with TRBD2. Per the germline V gene, CDR1 is SGHRS and CDR2 is YFSETQ. The CDR3 runs 15 residues. The junction had 7 bases not matched to a gene; V was cut back by 0 bases and J by 11 bases. CDR3 sequence: CASSLAGTSGQEQYF. In DNA, the CDR3 is TGCGCCAGCAGCTTGGCCGGGACTAGCGGGCAGGAGCAGTATTTT.

In DNA form, the CDR3 reads TGTGCCAGCGTCAAGCGGGAGGGTAACAATGAGCAGTTCTTC. This sequence encodes CASVKREGNNEQFF. The chain employs TRBV25-1 and TRBJ2-1, with TRBD2 matching over 10 bases. CDR1 and CDR2 from the germline V gene are MGHDK and SYGVNS. The CDR3 covers 14 residues. V was clipped by 8 bases and J by 5 bases; unmatched bases: 6.

The chain carries TRBV28 and TRBJ2-7; weak D call: TRBD2 (6 bases). Germline CDR1 and CDR2: MDHEN and SYDVKM. This CDR3 is 16 amino acids long. Deletions cut 7 bases from V and 2 bases from J, with 21 bases between. CDR3: CASTGRALADAYEQYF. The CDR3 DNA reads as TGTGCCAGCACGGGCCGCGCCTTAGCGGATGCCTACGAGCAGTACTTC.

The chain combines TRBV28 with TRBJ2-7, with 8 bases identical to TRBD1. The V segment lost 2 bases and the J segment 7 bases; nucleotides outside the gene matches: 10. Germline V gene lookup returns CDR1 MDHEN and CDR2 SYDVKM. The CDR3 contains 15 residues. In nucleotides, the CDR3 is TGTGCCAGCAGTTTAGCCGGGACAGGCTCGGGAGAGCAGTACTTC. Translated: CASSLAGTGSGEQYF.

This clone has just one count. The chain couples TRBV2 to TRBJ2-7; 8 nucleotides line up with TRBD1. The trim removed 8 bases at V and 1 base at J, leaving 13 bases unmatched. The CDR3 runs to 16 residues. From germline, CDR1 is SNHLY and CDR2 FYNNEI. CDR3 protein: CASVTYRGITSYEQYF. The DNA of the CDR3 is TGTGCCAGCGTGACCTACAGGGGGATCACATCCTACGAGCAGTACTTC.

The rearrangement joins TRBV5-1 to TRBJ2-3; TRBD2 matches 9 bases. The CDR3 totals 18 residues. CDR1 and CDR2 from the germline V gene are SGHRS and YFSETQ. V was clipped by 0 bases and J by 6 bases; unmatched bases: 14. As DNA, the CDR3 is TGCGCCAGCAGCTTGGACGGCAGTAGCGGGGGTACACTGGATACGCAGTATTTT. This gives the protein CASSLDGSSGGTLDTQYF.

The chain joins TRBV6-6 to TRBJ1-5; D unresolved. The germline V and J ends were trimmed by 6 bases and 3 bases, with 9 bases remaining between them. This CDR3 is 13 amino acids long. Germline CDR1 reads MNHNY; CDR2 reads SVGAGI (reference sequence). CDR3 coding DNA: TGTGCCAGCAGCCCATCAAACAATCAGCCCCAGCATTTT. Encoded protein: CASSPSNNQPQHF.

The chain has TRBV27 and TRBJ2-3; D is possibly TRBD1 or TRBD2 (5 bases each). The germline V gene has CDR1 MNHEY and CDR2 SMNVEV (reference sequence). V was clipped by 6 bases and J by 1 base, with 17 bases between them. The CDR3 consists of 16 residues. The DNA of the CDR3 is TGTGCCAGCAGCCTGGGACCCCAATCAGGCACAGATACGCAGTATTTT. Translating gives CASSLGPQSGTDTQYF.

V is TRBV30 and J is TRBJ2-1; 10 bases are a match to TRBD2. In germline, CDR1 is GTSNPN, CDR2 SVGIG (reference sequence). V shed 2 bases, J shed 0 bases, and the junction held 4 bases outside the gene matches. The CDR3 extends over 16 amino acids. CDR3 sequence reads: CAWSKVAGGSYNEQFF. The CDR3 nucleotides are TGTGCCTGGAGTAAGGTAGCGGGAGGCTCCTACAATGAGCAGTTCTTC.

The table lists this clone with a few counts. CDR3 in DNA: TGTGCCATCAGTGGAGGGCGCGGCTACACCTTC. Translation: CAISGGRGYTF. The rearrangement joins TRBV10-3 to TRBJ1-2; D gene ambiguous. The CDR3 extends over 11 amino acids. Germline CDR1 reads ENHRY; CDR2 reads SYGVKD. With 4 bases removed from V and 8 bases from J, the gap between germline ends came to 8 bases.

This clone showed up just a few times. The V and J genes are TRBV19 and TRBJ2-3, with 9 bases aligning to TRBD1. Germline values: CDR1 LNHDA, CDR2 SQIVND (reference sequence). The CDR3 runs 17 residues. V was pared by 3 bases and J by 8 bases, with 15 bases of the junction left unmatched. The CDR3 nucleotides read TGTGCCAGTAGTATTTCGGGACAGGGATTGACCGTCGCTACGCAGTATTTT. Translation gives CASSISGQGLTVATQYF.

This chain joins TRBV28 and TRBJ2-3; D is perhaps TRBD1 (5 bases). Germline V CDR1 and CDR2: MDHEN, SYDVKM. The CDR3 spans 12 residues. V lost 6 bases, J lost 11 bases, and 15 bases lay in between. The CDR3 sequence is CASSPDSKVQYF. CDR3 nucleotides: TGTGCCAGCAGCCCCGACAGTAAAGTGCAGTATTTT.

This clone was seen a few times. The rearrangement links TRBV4-2 to TRBJ2-3, with a possible D match to TRBD2 (6 bases). The V and J ends lost 0 bases and 2 bases respectively, with 9 bases between them. CDR1 LGHNA and CDR2 YNFKEQ come from the germline V gene. The CDR3 loop spans 15 amino acids. This CDR3 is CASSQDGEATDTQYF. The DNA for the CDR3 is TGTGCCAGCAGCCAAGACGGGGAGGCCACAGATACGCAGTATTTT.

The rearrangement links TRBV11-2 to TRBJ1-2, with 8 nucleotides matching TRBD1. J was trimmed by 4 bases and V by 0 bases; bases with no gene match: 4. The CDR3 has 15 residues. Germline assignment: CDR1 SGHAT and CDR2 FQNNGV. This CDR3 reads CASSLDRTGIYGYTF. The CDR3 coding sequence is TGTGCCAGCAGCTTAGACCGGACAGGGATCTATGGCTACACCTTC.

This clone has just a few counts. The chain is built from TRBV30 and TRBJ1-1; D call uncertain. The germline gives CDR1 GTSNPN, CDR2 SVGIG (reference sequence). This CDR3 spans 12 amino acids. V lost 4 bases to trimming and J lost 7 bases, with 13 bases between them. CDR3 in DNA: TGTGCCTGGATGATGTTGATGGGTGAAGCTTTCTTT. It encodes CAWMMLMGEAFF.

This clone was found many times. V usage is TRBV19 and J usage is TRBJ2-7, with TRBD2 identical over 8 bases. Germline-derived CDR1 and CDR2 are LNHDA and SQIVND (reference sequence). The CDR3 is made up of 16 amino acids. The V and J ends lost 1 base and 2 bases, in that order; junction bases with no gene match: 7. The CDR3 protein is CASSIGLIAGPYEQYF. The CDR3 bases are TGTGCCAGTAGTATAGGGCTCATAGCGGGACCCTACGAGCAGTACTTC.

This sequence joins TRBV19 and TRBJ1-5; 8 bases fit TRBD1. The V gene's germline CDR1 is LNHDA and CDR2 SQIVND (reference sequence). The V gene end was trimmed by 3 bases and the J gene end by 7 bases; junction bases not matched to a gene: 17. This CDR3 comprises 18 residues. In nucleotides, the CDR3 is TGTGCCAGTAGTATCCCATCGTCGACAGGGGAAATTGGGCAGCCCCAGCATTTT. This codes for CASSIPSSTGEIGQPQHF. The full variable domain, completed using reference TRBV19 and TRBJ1-5, is DGGITQSPKYLFRKEGQNVTLSCEQNLNHDAMYWYRQDPGQGLRLIYYSQIVNDFQKGDIAEGYSVSREKKESFPLTVTSAQKNPTAFYLCASSIPSSTGEIGQPQHFGDGTRLSIL.

This clone turned up a few times. V is TRBV5-4 and J is TRBJ2-2; TRBD1 matches 7 bases. V lost 0 bases to trimming and J lost 4 bases; unmatched junction nucleotides: 3. This CDR3 contains 15 residues. The V gene's germline CDR1 is SGHNT and CDR2 YYREEE (reference sequence). The CDR3 spells CASSLGQGFTGELFF. The CDR3 DNA is TGTGCCAGCAGCTTGGGACAGGGATTCACCGGGGAGCTGTTTTTT.

This chain links TRBV2 with TRBJ1-1, with D possibly being TRBD1 (5 bases). V lost 2 bases and J 6 bases, leaving 13 bases between the germline ends. The CDR3 contains 14 residues. Germline V gives CDR1 SNHLY, CDR2 FYNNEI. Here the CDR3 DNA reads TGTGCCAGCAGTGAAATAGGGGATCGCTCTGAAGCTTTCTTT. The encoded protein is CASSEIGDRSEAFF.

The chain uses TRBV27 and TRBJ2-7, with D possibly being TRBD1 (6 bases). The germline V gene encodes CDR1 MNHEY and CDR2 SMNVEV (reference sequence). This CDR3 region has 14 residues. The V end was cut by 5 bases, the J end by 3 bases, with 14 bases between. The CDR3 DNA follows: TGTGCCAGCAGTCCCCTACAGGGTTACTACGAGCAGTACTTC. It is translated as CASSPLQGYYEQYF.

The chain has TRBV28 and TRBJ1-1, with D possibly TRBD1 on 6 matching bases. V was trimmed by 5 bases and J by 1 base, leaving 17 bases between them. The V gene's germline CDR1 is MDHEN and CDR2 SYDVKM. This CDR3 is built from 16 residues. CDR3 loop: CASSPPRGRGNTEAFF. The CDR3 bases are TGTGCCAGCAGTCCACCTCGCGGCAGGGGGAACACTGAAGCTTTCTTT.

This chain links TRBV5-1 with TRBJ1-2; tentatively, D is TRBD1 (5 bases). Per the germline V gene, CDR1 is SGHRS and CDR2 is YFSETQ. The CDR3 contains 12 residues. With 0 bases removed from V and 8 bases from J, the gap between germline ends came to 8 bases. Written as DNA, the CDR3 is TGCGCCAGCAGCTTGGAGGGGCGAGGCTACACCTTC. Translated: CASSLEGRGYTF.

V gene TRBV27 combines with J gene TRBJ2-3, with D maybe TRBD2 (5 bases). The CDR3 has 13 amino acids. CDR1 is MNHEY and CDR2 is SMNVEV in the germline V gene (reference sequence). The V end was cut by 5 bases, the J end by 5 bases, with 11 bases between. Here the CDR3 DNA reads TGTGCCAGCAGTCAATGGACTTTAGATACGCAGTATTTT. Translation gives CASSQWTLDTQYF.

This rearrangement joins TRBV28 to TRBJ1-2; 7 positions agree with TRBD1. Germline V gene data show CDR1 as MDHEN and CDR2 as SYDVKM. After removal of 4 bases from V and 7 bases from J, the junction contained 6 bases not matched to a gene. The CDR3 is 13 amino acids. The CDR3 DNA is TGTGCCAGCAGTTGGACAGGCTCTACTGGCTACACCTTC. Translating it yields CASSWTGSTGYTF.

The chain joins TRBV5-1 to TRBJ1-2; TRBD1 might be the D (5 bases). Per the germline V gene, CDR1 is SGHRS and CDR2 is YFSETQ. The germline V and J ends were trimmed by 4 bases and 3 bases, with 10 bases remaining between them. The CDR3 is made up of 13 amino acids. For the CDR3, the DNA is TGCGCCAGCAGCGAAGGACACGACTATGGCTACACCTTC. Protein sequence: CASSEGHDYGYTF.

V gene TRBV27 combines with J gene TRBJ1-1, with 8 positions matching TRBD1. CDR1 and CDR2 from the germline V gene are MNHEY and SMNVEV (reference sequence). The CDR3 extends over 17 amino acids. With V trimmed by 2 bases and J by 4 bases, 12 bases remained unmatched. The CDR3 is CASSLRGRTGKSTEAFF. The DNA for the CDR3 is TGTGCCAGCAGTTTACGGGGTAGGACAGGGAAGAGCACTGAAGCTTTCTTT.